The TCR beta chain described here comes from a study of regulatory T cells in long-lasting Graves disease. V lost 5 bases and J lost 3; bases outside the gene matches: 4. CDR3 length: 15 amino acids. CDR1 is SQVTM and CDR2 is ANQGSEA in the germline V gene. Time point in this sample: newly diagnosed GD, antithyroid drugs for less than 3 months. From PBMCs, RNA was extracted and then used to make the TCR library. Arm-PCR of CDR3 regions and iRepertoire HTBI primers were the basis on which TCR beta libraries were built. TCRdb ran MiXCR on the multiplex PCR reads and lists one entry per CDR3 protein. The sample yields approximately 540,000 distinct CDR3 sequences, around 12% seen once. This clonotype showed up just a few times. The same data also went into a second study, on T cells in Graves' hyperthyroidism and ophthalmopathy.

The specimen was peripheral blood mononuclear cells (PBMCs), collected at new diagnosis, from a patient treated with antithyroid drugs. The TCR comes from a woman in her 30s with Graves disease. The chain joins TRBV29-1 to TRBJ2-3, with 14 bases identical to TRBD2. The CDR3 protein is CSVIGTSGSTDTQYF. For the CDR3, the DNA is TGCAGCGTTATAGGGACTAGCGGGAGTACAGATACGCAGTATTTT.